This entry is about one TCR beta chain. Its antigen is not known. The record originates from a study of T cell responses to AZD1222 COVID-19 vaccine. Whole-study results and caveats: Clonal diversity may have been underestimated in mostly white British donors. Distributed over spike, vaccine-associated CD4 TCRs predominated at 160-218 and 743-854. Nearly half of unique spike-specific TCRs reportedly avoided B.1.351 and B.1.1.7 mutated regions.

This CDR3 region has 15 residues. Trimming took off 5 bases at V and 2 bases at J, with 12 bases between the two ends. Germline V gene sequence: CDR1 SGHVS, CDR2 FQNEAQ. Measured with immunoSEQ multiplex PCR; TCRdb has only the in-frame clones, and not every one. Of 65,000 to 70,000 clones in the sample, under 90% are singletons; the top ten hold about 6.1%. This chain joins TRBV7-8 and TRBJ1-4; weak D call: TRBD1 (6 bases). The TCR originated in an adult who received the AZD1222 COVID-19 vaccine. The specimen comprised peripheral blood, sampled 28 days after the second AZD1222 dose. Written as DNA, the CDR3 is TGTGCCAGCAGCCCCAGGGGTGTGACTAATGAAAAACTGTTTTTT. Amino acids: CASSPRGVTNEKLFF. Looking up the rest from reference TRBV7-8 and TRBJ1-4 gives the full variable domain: GAGVSQSPRYKVAKRGQDVALRCDPISGHVSLFWYQQALGQGPEFLTYFQNEAQLDKSGLPSDRFFAERPEGSVSTLKIQRTQQEDSAVYLCASSPRGVTNEKLFFGSGTQLSVL.